This passage covers 2 T cell receptor beta chains from one sample sequenced in a study of blood T cell repertoires in COVID-19. TCRdb's table, derived via immunoSEQ multiplex PCR, lists solely in-frame clones and lacks some. Of almost 85,000 clones listed, around 83% are singletons. Sequencing input: peripheral blood. Source of these receptors: a man aged 80 or over with active or convalescent COVID-19.

This chain uses TRBV9 with TRBJ1-2; 10 nucleotides line up with TRBD1. Germline-derived CDR1 and CDR2 are SGDLS and YYNGEE. Trimming cost V 4 bases and J 3 bases; bases outside gene matches: 9. This CDR3 has 16 residues. CDR3 nucleotide sequence: TGTGCCAGCAGCTCATCGACAGGGGGCGCGGACTATGGCTACACCTTC. It translates to CASSSSTGGADYGYTF.

The chain links TRBV5-1 to TRBJ1-2, with D perhaps TRBD1 (6 bases). The ends were cut back, 3 bases at V and 7 bases at J, with 19 bases in the middle. The CDR3 has 15 amino acids. Germline CDR1 and CDR2: SGHRS and YFSETQ. CDR3 in amino acids: CASSSATGGSPGYTF. CDR3 DNA sequence: TGCGCCAGCAGCTCAGCGACAGGCGGAAGTCCTGGCTACACCTTC.